Listed below are T cell receptor beta chains from one sample, sequenced in a study of blood T cell repertoires in COVID-19. Repertoires were generated with immunoSEQ multiplex PCR, while TCRdb's copy carries only in-frame clones and drops some. The sample carries 200,000 to 250,000 clones, about 85% recorded once. Sequencing was carried out using PBMCs or T cells enriched from blood (not recorded which). The receptors were gathered from a man younger than 45 who had recovered from COVID-19. CDR3s include the opening cysteine and the closing phenylalanine or tryptophan. Each record gives: J gene, D gene, V gene, CDR3 protein. D genes are given only for firm matches.

>TRBJ1-2|-|TRBV27
CASSPTRQIYGYTF
>TRBJ2-2|-|TRBV6-5
CASRLIPNTGELFF
>TRBJ1-5|TRBD1|TRBV7-2
CASSHTGVNQPQHF
>TRBJ2-3|TRBD2|TRBV5-1
CASSSTGLVGTDTQYF
>TRBJ1-4|TRBD1|TRBV7-2
CASSSTGSGNEKLFF
>TRBJ1-2|-|TRBV7-9
CASSATYREGYTF
>TRBJ2-3|-|TRBV15
CATSSTRASTDTQYF
>TRBJ2-4|-|TRBV28
CASSPPLAGRAQYF
>TRBJ1-5|-|TRBV3-1/TRBV3-2
CASSQSAGGHSNQPQHF
>TRBJ1-1|TRBD1|TRBV9
CASSAHRGYSTEAFF
>TRBJ1-5|-|TRBV12-3/TRBV12-4
CASGGGGQPQHF
>TRBJ1-3|-|TRBV15
CATSRGGDGNTIYF
>TRBJ2-7|TRBD1|TRBV3-1/TRBV3-2
CASSPGQGLIGEQYF
>TRBJ2-1|-|TRBV7-8
CASSGQIYNEQFF
>TRBJ2-7|-|TRBV29-1
CSVDGGRGPYEQYF